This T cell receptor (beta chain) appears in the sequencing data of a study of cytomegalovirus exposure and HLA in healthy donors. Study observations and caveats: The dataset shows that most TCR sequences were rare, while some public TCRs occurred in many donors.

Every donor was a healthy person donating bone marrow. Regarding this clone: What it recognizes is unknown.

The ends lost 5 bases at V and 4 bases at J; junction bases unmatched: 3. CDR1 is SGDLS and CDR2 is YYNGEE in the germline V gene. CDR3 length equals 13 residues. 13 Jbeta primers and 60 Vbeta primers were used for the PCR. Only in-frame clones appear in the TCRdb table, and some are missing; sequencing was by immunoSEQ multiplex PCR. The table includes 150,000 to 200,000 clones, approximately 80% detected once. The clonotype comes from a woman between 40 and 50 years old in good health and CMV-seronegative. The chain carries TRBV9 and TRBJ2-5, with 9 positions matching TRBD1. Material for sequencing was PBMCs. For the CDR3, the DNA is TGTGCCAGCAGGGGGGGACAGGGAGAGACCCAGTACTTC. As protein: CASRGGQGETQYF.